This T cell receptor (beta chain) is drawn from a study of neurological immune-mediated disorders. CDR3 size: 18 residues. The germline V gene has CDR1 MNHEY and CDR2 SVGAGI. V was shortened by 2 bases and J by 1 base, with 15 bases between the two germline ends. Libraries from sorted cells used about 950,000 T cells (CD4+ or CD8+). 5'RACE employing 10-nucleotide random UMIs yielded the cDNA. TCRdb passed the 5' RACE reads through MiXCR, listing each CDR3 protein once. The sample consists of tens of thousands of distinct CDR3 sequences, over 5.5% of them appearing once. Many counts were recorded for this clonotype.

The genes are TRBV6-5 and TRBJ1-6, with D possibly matching TRBD1 (5 bases). Sample: CD4+ T cells from blood. This TCR was sampled from a young woman with multiple sclerosis. The DNA of the CDR3 is TGTGCCAGCAGTTACCTAAAAGGAACAGGATCCTATAATTCACCCCTCCACTTT. This translates into CASSYLKGTGSYNSPLHF.